This paragraph reports one T cell receptor beta chain. No antigen is known for it. This entry comes from a study of response to subunit inactivated influenza vaccine. Study conclusions and caveats: With each seasonal influenza vaccination, the authors suggested, few new T cells are recruited.

Each CDR3 protein gets one entry after TCRdb re-called the RT-PCR reads with MiXCR. The sample has more than 450,000 distinct CDR3 sequences; approximately 12% are singletons. The TCR comes from a man between 50 and 59 years old who received an inactivated influenza vaccine. Sequenced here: PBMCs from blood, sampled on the day of vaccination.

As DNA, the CDR3 is TGTGCCAGCAGCTTGGCCTTAATCAATGAGCAGTTCTTC. Residues: CASSLALINEQFF. This rearrangement joins TRBV5-6 to TRBJ2-1; D not certain. The CDR3 has 13 residues. CDR1 is SGHDT, CDR2 YYEEEE, per germline. Trimming pared 0 bases from V and 6 bases from J, leaving 7 bases between.